The 24 T cell receptor beta chains reported below all come from one sample, sequenced in a study of CD8+ T cells in alopecia areata. In each case, RNA was isolated and then reverse transcribed into cDNA as the sequencing template. TCRdb's table, derived via immunoSEQ multiplex PCR, lists solely in-frame clones and lacks some. The repertoire holds some 210,000 clones, with approximately 52% as singletons. The source was CD4+ T cells sorted from blood, collected at week 0. The source of these receptors is a human donor with alopecia areata.

This clone has just a few counts. The chain's CDR3 is CSVGQVNTIYF. In nucleotides, the CDR3 is TGCAGCGTGGGCCAGGTGAACACCATATATTTT. The V call is TRBV29-1, the J call TRBJ1-3; D uncertain. V lost 6 bases, J lost 7 bases, and 10 bases lay in between. The CDR3 extends over 11 amino acids. From germline, CDR1 is SQVTM and CDR2 ANQGSEA.

The rearrangement links TRBV5-1 to TRBJ2-5; 10 nucleotides match TRBD1. The junction had 16 bases not matched to a gene; V was cut back by 4 bases and J by 4 bases. This CDR3 has 18 amino acids. The germline V gene encodes CDR1 SGHRS and CDR2 YFSETQ. The CDR3 loop reads CASSPGPDRGSVGETQYF. CDR3 nucleotides: TGCGCCAGCAGCCCTGGGCCGGACAGGGGGTCGGTGGGAGAGACCCAGTACTTC.

This clone was observed a few times. The rearrangement uses TRBV29-1 and TRBJ2-1, with D perhaps assigned TRBD1 or TRBD2 (5 bases each). Trimming shortened V by 7 bases and J by 10 bases, and 17 bases separated the two germline ends. CDR3 size: 12 residues. CDR1 SQVTM and CDR2 ANQGSEA come from the germline V gene. The CDR3 DNA reads TGCAGCGCATTCCGGGACGGAAGCGAGCAGTTCTTC. Its protein product is CSAFRDGSEQFF.

The rearrangement uses TRBV5-1 and TRBJ2-7; D gene unclear. Germline V gene lookup returns CDR1 SGHRS and CDR2 YFSETQ. Trimming removed 0 bases from V and 0 bases from J, with 16 bases in between. This CDR3 is 17 amino acids long. CDR3 bases: TGCGCCAGCAGCTTGGCCAGTTGGCGGATAGTCTCCTACGAGCAGTACTTC. This sequence encodes CASSLASWRIVSYEQYF.

There are a few counts of this clone. CDR3 nucleotides: TGTGCCAGCAGCTCCGATTCACGATGGACAGGGGACGTTGGCGGCTACACCTTC. Protein sequence: CASSSDSRWTGDVGGYTF. The V call is TRBV7-9, the J call TRBJ1-2; 9 bases line up with TRBD1. The CDR3 is 18 amino acids. The trim removed 4 bases at V and 8 bases at J, leaving 20 bases unmatched. Germline CDR1 is SEHNR and CDR2 is FQNEAQ (reference sequence).

The CDR3 DNA reads TGTGCCAGCAGTGAAAGTGGAGCTGGGGCCAACGTCCTGACTTTC. Its protein is CASSESGAGANVLTF. The chain couples TRBV25-1 to TRBJ2-6, with unresolved D. CDR3 size: 15 residues. CDR1 MGHDK and CDR2 SYGVNS come from the germline V gene. V was trimmed by 2 bases and J by 2 bases, leaving 7 bases between them.

The chain joins TRBV2 to TRBJ2-5, with 7 bases that match TRBD1. This CDR3 is 16 amino acids long. V dropped 6 bases and J dropped 0; count of bases not matched to a gene: 10. CDR1 and CDR2 (germline): SNHLY, FYNNEI. The CDR3 sequence: CASRGAGGAYQETQYF. CDR3 nucleotides: TGTGCCAGCAGAGGAGCAGGGGGAGCGTACCAAGAGACCCAGTACTTC.

The V and J genes are TRBV11-1 and TRBJ2-2; no clear D gene. Trimming removed 5 bases from V and 3 bases from J, with 10 bases in between. Per the germline V gene, CDR1 is SGHAT and CDR2 is FQDESV (reference sequence). The length of the CDR3 is 14 residues. CDR3 coding DNA: TGTGCCAGCAGCCCGAGGCGAGACACCGGGGAGCTGTTTTTT. Translated, it gives CASSPRRDTGELFF. Variable domain in full (rest from reference TRBV11-1 and TRBJ2-2): EAEVAQSPRYKITEKSQAVAFWCDPISGHATLYWYRQILGQGPELLVQFQDESVVDDSQLPKDRFSAERLKGVDSTLKIQPAELGDSAMYLCASSPRRDTGELFFGEGSRLTVL.

The genes are TRBV9 and TRBJ2-3; D unresolved. V gave up 0 bases and J gave up 6 bases, with 5 bases separating them. Per the germline V gene, CDR1 is SGDLS and CDR2 is YYNGEE. The CDR3 is made up of 12 amino acids. CDR3 in amino acids: CASSVASDTQYF. Here the CDR3 DNA reads TGTGCCAGCAGCGTAGCGTCCGATACGCAGTATTTT. Full variable domain (rest looked up from reference TRBV9 and TRBJ2-3): DSGVTQTPKHLITATGQRVTLRCSPRSGDLSVYWYQQSLDQGLQFLIQYYNGEERAKGNILERFSAQQFPDLHSELNLSSLELGDSALYFCASSVASDTQYFGPGTRLTVL.

This clone has just a few counts. The chain recombines TRBV7-9 with TRBJ2-1, with D perhaps TRBD1 (6 bases). The CDR3 is 13 amino acids. The V end was cut by 4 bases, the J end by 6 bases, with 10 bases between. Germline V gene sequence: CDR1 SEHNR, CDR2 FQNEAQ (reference sequence). The CDR3 reads CASSSQGGNEQFF. As DNA, the CDR3 is TGTGCCAGCAGCTCTCAAGGGGGCAATGAGCAGTTCTTC.

This chain uses TRBV9 with TRBJ1-5; 11 bases fit TRBD1. The V gene's germline CDR1 is SGDLS and CDR2 YYNGEE. This CDR3 is 16 amino acids long. The ends lost 5 bases at V and 2 bases at J; junction bases unmatched: 6. As DNA, the CDR3 is TGTGCCAGCAGTTCCGGACAGGGGGCCGGCAATCAGCCCCAGCATTTT. It specifies CASSSGQGAGNQPQHF.

The genes are TRBV4-1 and TRBJ1-5; a weak D match, TRBD1 (6 bases). This CDR3 contains 18 residues. Looked up from germline, CDR1 is MGHRA and CDR2 is YSYEKL. V gave up 4 bases and J gave up 0 bases, with 19 bases separating them. The CDR3 sequence: CASSPRVQGGDSNQPQHF. The CDR3 bases are TGCGCCAGCAGCCCCCGAGTACAGGGTGGGGATAGCAATCAGCCCCAGCATTTT.

The V call is TRBV2, the J call TRBJ2-1, with 16 bases that match TRBD2. V was pared by 6 bases and J by 5 bases, with 7 bases of the junction left unmatched. In germline, CDR1 is SNHLY, CDR2 FYNNEI. The CDR3 extends over 17 amino acids. Here the CDR3 reads CASRGTSGGARNNEQFF. For the CDR3, the DNA is TGTGCCAGCAGAGGGACTAGCGGGGGGGCACGTAACAATGAGCAGTTCTTC.

The chain combines TRBV10-3 with TRBJ1-1; the D is unclear. CDR1 is ENHRY and CDR2 is SYGVKD in the germline V gene. Trimming shortened V by 2 bases and J by 0 bases, and 13 bases separated the two germline ends. The CDR3 runs 16 residues. This CDR3 reads CAISEPNDRLNTEAFF. Here the CDR3 DNA reads TGTGCCATCAGTGAGCCCAACGACCGATTGAACACTGAAGCTTTCTTT.

This clone was detected a few times. CDR3 DNA: TGTGCCAGCAGTGAAGCGCGGGGGAAGGGCGTTATTCAGTACTTC. Amino acids: CASSEARGKGVIQYF. The chain is built from TRBV2 and TRBJ2-4, with 7 positions matching TRBD2. Germline values: CDR1 SNHLY, CDR2 FYNNEI. This CDR3 spans 15 amino acids. The junction had 9 bases not matched to a gene; V was cut back by 0 bases and J by 10 bases. The full variable domain, in which reference TRBV2 and TRBJ2-4 provide the parts outside the CDR3, is EPEVTQTPSHQVTQMGQEVILRCVPISNHLYFYWYRQILGQKVEFLVSFYNNEISEKSEIFDDQFSVERPDGSNFTLKIRSTKLEDSAMYFCASSEARGKGVIQYFGAGTRLSVL.

The table lists this clone with a few counts. This chain uses TRBV29-1 with TRBJ1-2, with D tentatively TRBD1 (5 bases). The germline V gene encodes CDR1 SQVTM and CDR2 ANQGSEA. Between the trimmed V and J ends, which lost 4 bases and 3 bases, there was a span of 15 bases. The CDR3 length is 14 residues. This chain's CDR3 is CSVGSLRGDYGYTF. In nucleotides, the CDR3 is TGCAGCGTTGGAAGTTTGAGGGGCGACTATGGCTACACCTTC. Based on the CDR3 plus reference TRBV29-1 and TRBJ1-2, the full variable domain is SAVISQKPSRDICQRGTSLTIQCQVDSQVTMMFWYRQQPGQSLTLIATANQGSEATYESGFVIDKFPISRPNLTFSTLTVSNMSPEDSSIYLCSVGSLRGDYGYTFGSGTRLTVV.

The chain has TRBV20-1 and TRBJ2-1; D perhaps matches TRBD2 (6 bases). Germline V gives CDR1 DFQATT, CDR2 SNEGSKA (reference sequence). The CDR3 totals 11 residues. The V gene lost 1 base and the J gene lost 10 bases, with 8 bases spanning the gap. Here the CDR3 reads CSARVGREQFF. The CDR3 DNA sequence: TGCAGTGCTAGAGTAGGGAGGGAGCAGTTCTTC.

The J gene is TRBJ1-2, the V gene TRBV9, with unresolved D. This CDR3 spans 13 amino acids. V was clipped by 4 bases and J by 0 bases, with 7 bases between them. Per the germline V gene, CDR1 is SGDLS and CDR2 is YYNGEE. CDR3 amino acids: CASSLAPNYGYTF. The CDR3 nucleotides read TGTGCCAGCAGCCTTGCACCTAACTATGGCTACACCTTC.

This rearrangement joins TRBV30 to TRBJ1-6; 8 positions match TRBD1. Germline loops: CDR1 GTSNPN, CDR2 SVGIG (reference sequence). Trimming removed 4 bases from V and 7 bases from J; junction bases left unmatched: 3. The CDR3 spans 13 residues. The CDR3 spells CAWTGQGNSPLHF. DNA of the CDR3: TGTGCCTGGACAGGACAGGGAAATTCACCCCTCCACTTT.

This clone has more than one count but fewer than ten. The gene calls are TRBV11-1 and TRBJ2-7; D is unresolved. This CDR3 is built from 16 residues. V lost 8 bases to trimming and J lost 0 bases, with 20 bases between them. The germline gives CDR1 SGHAT, CDR2 FQDESV (reference sequence). The CDR3 nucleotides read TGTGCCAGCGGACCCCTTACAAGCGACATCTCCTACGAGCAGTACTTC. Amino acids: CASGPLTSDISYEQYF.

This clone was recorded a few times. The rearrangement uses TRBV2 and TRBJ1-5; unclear D gene. Germline V gives CDR1 SNHLY, CDR2 FYNNEI. Trimming took off 4 bases at V and 5 bases at J, with 9 bases between the two ends. This CDR3 contains 13 residues. The CDR3 sequence: CASSGESDQPQHF. The CDR3 coding sequence is TGTGCCAGCAGTGGGGAGTCGGATCAGCCCCAGCATTTT.

The chain recombines TRBV11-2 with TRBJ2-3; D may be TRBD1 or TRBD2 (5 bases each). V lost 0 bases to trimming and J lost 0 bases, with 7 bases between them. The germline CDR1 and CDR2 sequences are SGHAT and FQNNGV. There are 15 residues in the CDR3. This CDR3 reads CASSLEGRSTDTQYF. The CDR3 DNA is TGTGCCAGCAGCTTAGAGGGACGGAGCACAGATACGCAGTATTTT.

The genes are TRBV19 and TRBJ1-5; 9 bases map to TRBD1. This CDR3 spans 18 amino acids. The V segment lost 0 bases and the J segment 2 bases; nucleotides outside the gene matches: 8. Germline V gene sequence: CDR1 LNHDA, CDR2 SQIVND (reference sequence). This chain's CDR3 is CASSIEGTGQAGNQPQHF. The CDR3 DNA is TGTGCCAGTAGTATAGAGGGGACAGGGCAGGCAGGCAATCAGCCCCAGCATTTT. Based on the CDR3 plus reference TRBV19 and TRBJ1-5, the full variable domain is DGGITQSPKYLFRKEGQNVTLSCEQNLNHDAMYWYRQDPGQGLRLIYYSQIVNDFQKGDIAEGYSVSREKKESFPLTVTSAQKNPTAFYLCASSIEGTGQAGNQPQHFGDGTRLSIL.

This sequence joins TRBV25-1 and TRBJ2-7, with 10 bases aligning to TRBD2. CDR1 is MGHDK, CDR2 SYGVNS, per germline. V shed 11 bases, J shed 6 bases, and the junction held 10 bases outside the gene matches. This CDR3 has 13 residues. DNA for the CDR3: TGTGCCGCGAGCGGGAGGGCCTTGGGCGAGCAGTACTTC. It is translated as CAASGRALGEQYF.